This T cell receptor beta chain was identified in a study of vaccination effects on CD4 cells after COVID-19. General study results and limits: After vaccination of healthy people, only 1 of 255 vaccine-induced clones cross-reacted with common cold coronaviruses.

Sequenced by immunoSEQ multiplex PCR; TCRdb stores in-frame clones only, minus some. The repertoire holds about 73,000 clones, with around 69% as singletons. Culturing for about 9 days preceded CD4+ T cell isolation. Vaccine administered to participants consisted of two doses of either BNT162b2 or mRNA-1273. People in the vaccine group had not been infected with SARS-CoV-2 before, and their nucleocapsid antibodies were negative. Half-medium changes using IL-2 medium occurred on days 3 and 7. As concerns this clone: Its antigen is unknown.

This material consisted of CD4+ T cells from PBMCs cultured without peptide, taken after COVID-19 vaccination. The source is a human donor who received a COVID-19 vaccine.

CDR3: CASSENLSGGLSLPLHF. CDR3 coding DNA: TGTGCCAGCAGTGAAAATTTATCGGGAGGGTTAAGTCTCCCCCTCCACTTT. V and J are TRBV6-1 and TRBJ1-6; D gene ambiguous. Germline V gene lookup returns CDR1 MNHNS and CDR2 SASEGT. V lost 2 bases to trimming and J lost 13 bases, with 24 bases between them. The CDR3 sequence is 17 residues long.